What follows are 16 T cell receptor beta chains derived from one specimen sequenced in a study of T cell repertoires in cytomegalovirus infection. TCRdb re-called the reads through MiXCR, storing one row per CDR3 protein. The sample records around 300,000 distinct CDR3 sequences, over 7.5% being singletons. The material sequenced was PBMCs. The receptors derive from a human donor in good health (CMV status not recorded). Some clones in this sample may be carry-over from other donors' samples.

This clonotype was counted at least ten times. J is TRBJ2-7 and V is TRBV7-2, with TRBD2 matching 16 bases. From germline, CDR1 is SGHTA and CDR2 FQGNSA. There are 16 residues in the CDR3. The ends lost 5 bases at V and 5 bases at J; junction bases unmatched: 6. As DNA, the CDR3 is TGTGCCAGCAGCCTAACGGGACTAGCGGGGGGGAACGAGCAGTACTTC. Translating gives CASSLTGLAGGNEQYF.

This clonotype was detected many times. The J gene is TRBJ2-3, the V gene TRBV7-2, with 13 nucleotides matching TRBD2. V shed 5 bases, J shed 4 bases, and the junction held 9 bases outside the gene matches. This CDR3 spans 17 amino acids. Germline lookup yields CDR1 SGHTA and CDR2 FQGNSA. The CDR3 reads CASSKTGLAGVADTQYF. For the CDR3, the DNA is TGTGCCAGCAGCAAAACCGGACTAGCGGGAGTTGCAGATACGCAGTATTTT.

V usage is TRBV28 and J usage is TRBJ1-2; 7 bases match TRBD1. Germline V gene sequence: CDR1 MDHEN, CDR2 SYDVKM. The CDR3 extends over 14 amino acids. Unmatched junction bases numbered 9, after V lost 5 bases and J lost 6 bases. CDR3 sequence (DNA): TGTGCCAGCAGTACCCTGTACAGGGGTGATGGCTACACCTTC. Protein: CASSTLYRGDGYTF.

This chain links TRBV19 with TRBJ2-3; weak D call: TRBD1 (5 bases). Trimming stripped 5 bases from V and 4 bases from J, with 13 bases between. The length of the CDR3 is 14 residues. CDR1 is LNHDA and CDR2 is SQIVND in the germline V gene (reference sequence). CDR3 DNA: TGTGCCAGTAGTTGGGGCGGTGGCTCAGATACGCAGTATTTT. Its protein product is CASSWGGGSDTQYF.

Regarding this clonotype: Just one base apart from a much larger clone, this may be a read error. The chain joins TRBV7-9 to TRBJ1-3; TRBD1 might be the D (5 bases). The CDR3 consists of 17 residues. The germline gives CDR1 SEHNR, CDR2 FQNEAQ (reference sequence). Trimming shortened V by 5 bases and J by 4 bases, and 21 bases separated the two germline ends. For the CDR3, the DNA is TGTGCCAGCAGCGCCCGGGACCGGGGGATTAAAGGAAACACCATATATTTT. Encoded protein: CASSARDRGIKGNTIYF.

The V call is TRBV7-2, the J call TRBJ2-2; D unclear. The CDR3 runs 13 residues. Germline values: CDR1 SGHTA, CDR2 FQGNSA. Trimming took 7 bases from V and 4 from J, leaving 10 bases between them. CDR3 DNA: TGTGCCAGCACCAAAGCTGGCACCGGGGAGCTGTTTTTT. As protein: CASTKAGTGELFF. Using reference TRBV7-2 and TRBJ2-2 for the parts outside the CDR3, the full variable domain is GAGVSQSPSNKVTEKGKDVELRCDPISGHTALYWYRQSLGQGLEFLIYFQGNSAPDKSGLPSDRFSAERTGGSVSTLTIQRTQQEDSAVYLCASTKAGTGELFFGEGSRLTVL.

The rearrangement joins TRBV4-3 to TRBJ1-1; D perhaps matches TRBD1 (5 bases). The CDR3 has 15 amino acids. Per germline, CDR1 LGHNA and CDR2 YSLEER. The V and J ends lost 1 base and 7 bases respectively, with 16 bases between them. Here the CDR3 reads CASSQVGTTKYEAFF. The CDR3 DNA follows: TGCGCCAGCAGCCAAGTCGGGACCACGAAGTATGAAGCTTTCTTT.

This clonotype was picked up many times. The chain combines TRBV11-2 with TRBJ2-3, with a weak D call TRBD2 (6 bases). Trimming took off 5 bases at V and 6 bases at J, with 9 bases between the two ends. The germline CDR1 and CDR2 sequences are SGHAT and FQNNGV. CDR3 length: 12 amino acids. CDR3 sequence (DNA): TGTGCCAGCAGCCCGGCGGGGGATACGCAGTATTTT. Its translation is CASSPAGDTQYF.

At least ten counts were recorded for this clonotype. The chain links TRBV6-1 to TRBJ2-1, with D perhaps TRBD1 or TRBD2 (6 bases each). Trimming took 6 bases from V and 6 from J, leaving 18 bases between them. The germline gives CDR1 MNHNS, CDR2 SASEGT. This CDR3 has 15 amino acids. The CDR3 DNA sequence: TGTGCCAGCAGAGGGGGGACTTATCACCCCAATGAGCAGTTCTTC. Amino acids: CASRGGTYHPNEQFF.

The V gene is TRBV9, the J gene TRBJ1-1, with D uncertain. CDR3 length: 15 residues. Trimming took 2 bases from V and 1 from J, leaving 12 bases between them. Germline V lookup: CDR1 SGDLS, CDR2 YYNGEE. The CDR3 sequence is CASSVDWGKNTEAFF. As DNA, the CDR3 is TGTGCCAGCAGCGTTGATTGGGGAAAGAACACTGAAGCTTTCTTT.

The chain has TRBV29-1 and TRBJ2-7; D is possibly TRBD1 or TRBD2 (5 bases each). Trimming took off 7 bases at V and 6 bases at J, with 19 bases between the two ends. Per the germline V gene, CDR1 is SQVTM and CDR2 is ANQGSEA. The CDR3 loop spans 13 amino acids. The CDR3 is CSAGQGTTGEQYF. CDR3 DNA sequence: TGCAGCGCGGGGCAGGGCACTACAGGCGAGCAGTACTTC.

This clonotype appeared many times. This rearrangement joins TRBV7-9 to TRBJ1-1, with D perhaps TRBD1 (6 bases). CDR1 is SEHNR, CDR2 FQNEAQ, per germline (reference sequence). The CDR3 has 14 residues. Between the trimmed V and J ends, which lost 1 base and 3 bases, there was a span of 9 bases. The CDR3 DNA sequence: TGTGCCAGCAGCTTAGATGAGGGGGACACTGAAGCTTTCTTT. Translated: CASSLDEGDTEAFF.

The genes are TRBV20-1 and TRBJ2-1; D possibly corresponds to TRBD2 (6 bases). V lost 2 bases and J lost 2, with 13 bases in between. The CDR3 is 15 amino acids. Per the germline V gene, CDR1 is DFQATT and CDR2 is SNEGSKA (reference sequence). CDR3 protein: CSARRGGETYNEQFF. CDR3 sequence (DNA): TGCAGTGCTAGAAGAGGCGGGGAAACCTACAATGAGCAGTTCTTC.

This clonotype has at least ten counts. This chain links TRBV7-9 with TRBJ1-5; 8 nucleotides align to TRBD1. Germline V lookup: CDR1 SEHNR, CDR2 FQNEAQ (reference sequence). The CDR3 has 16 amino acids. Losses at the gene ends were 2 bases for V and 2 bases for J; bases not matched to a gene: 5. The CDR3 DNA follows: TGTGCCAGCAGCTTACAGGGGGCGCAGGGCAATCAGCCCCAGCATTTT. Protein: CASSLQGAQGNQPQHF.

There are many counts of this clonotype. CDR3 in amino acids: CASSYSIDRDTQYF. The CDR3, as DNA: TGTGCCAGCAGTTACTCGATCGATAGGGATACGCAGTATTTT. The chain carries TRBV6-6 and TRBJ2-3; D is undetermined. The germline V and J ends were trimmed by 0 bases and 6 bases, with 10 bases remaining between them. CDR1 is MNHNY and CDR2 is SVGAGI in the germline V gene (reference sequence). This CDR3 has 14 amino acids.

Ten or more counts support this clonotype. The gene calls are TRBV6-1 and TRBJ1-3; 8 bases are a match to TRBD1. The CDR3 is 14 amino acids. Germline assignment: CDR1 MNHNS and CDR2 SASEGT. V dropped 8 bases and J dropped 5; count of bases not matched to a gene: 8. The CDR3 region is CASLPPGGRNTIYF. In nucleotides, the CDR3 is TGTGCCAGCCTACCGCCAGGGGGCCGAAACACCATATATTTT.